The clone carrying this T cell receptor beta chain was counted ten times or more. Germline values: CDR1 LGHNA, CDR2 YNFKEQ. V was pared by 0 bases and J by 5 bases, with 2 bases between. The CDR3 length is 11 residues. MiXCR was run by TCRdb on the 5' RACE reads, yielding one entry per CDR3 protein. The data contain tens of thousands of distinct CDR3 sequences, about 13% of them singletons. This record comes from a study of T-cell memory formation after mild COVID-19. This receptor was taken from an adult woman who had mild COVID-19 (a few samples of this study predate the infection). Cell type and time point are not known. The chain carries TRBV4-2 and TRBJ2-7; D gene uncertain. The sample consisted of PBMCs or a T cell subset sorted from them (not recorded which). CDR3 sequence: CASSQEDEQYF. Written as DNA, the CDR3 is TGTGCCAGCAGCCAAGAGGACGAGCAGTACTTC.